Below, 3 T cell receptor beta chains from the same sample are listed, as sequenced in a study of blood T cell repertoires in COVID-19. Here immunoSEQ multiplex PCR was the method, and the copy in TCRdb shows in-frame clones only, minus some. The top ten hold approximately 9% of the sample, which has fewer than 300,000 clones, about four fifths seen once. Sequencing was performed on peripheral blood. These receptors were taken from a woman in her fifties or sixties who had recovered from COVID-19.

The chain couples TRBV5-5 to TRBJ2-7; D possibly corresponds to TRBD1 (6 bases). This CDR3 comprises 15 residues. Trimming removed 0 bases at V and 3 bases at J, with 13 bases between. The V gene's germline CDR1 is SGHKS and CDR2 YYEKEE (reference sequence). The CDR3 sequence: CASSLGTAVGYEQYF. The CDR3, as DNA: TGTGCCAGCAGCTTGGGGACAGCGGTTGGCTACGAGCAGTACTTC.

The chain recombines TRBV5-4 with TRBJ1-4; no clear D gene. CDR3 length: 14 residues. Per the germline V gene, CDR1 is SGHNT and CDR2 is YYREEE (reference sequence). Trimming removed 2 bases from V and 7 bases from J, with 12 bases in between. DNA of the CDR3: TGTGCCAGCAGCTTTACGGGAGAATCTGAAAAACTGTTTTTT. It yields the protein CASSFTGESEKLFF.

V gene TRBV5-6 combines with J gene TRBJ2-7; TRBD2 aligns across 12 bases. CDR1 and CDR2 (germline): SGHDT, YYEEEE. V gave up 4 bases and J gave up 2 bases; unmatched junction bases: 1. CDR3 size: 14 residues. CDR3 protein: CASSRTSGAYEQYF. CDR3 sequence (DNA): TGTGCCAGCAGCCGGACTAGCGGGGCCTACGAGCAGTACTTC.